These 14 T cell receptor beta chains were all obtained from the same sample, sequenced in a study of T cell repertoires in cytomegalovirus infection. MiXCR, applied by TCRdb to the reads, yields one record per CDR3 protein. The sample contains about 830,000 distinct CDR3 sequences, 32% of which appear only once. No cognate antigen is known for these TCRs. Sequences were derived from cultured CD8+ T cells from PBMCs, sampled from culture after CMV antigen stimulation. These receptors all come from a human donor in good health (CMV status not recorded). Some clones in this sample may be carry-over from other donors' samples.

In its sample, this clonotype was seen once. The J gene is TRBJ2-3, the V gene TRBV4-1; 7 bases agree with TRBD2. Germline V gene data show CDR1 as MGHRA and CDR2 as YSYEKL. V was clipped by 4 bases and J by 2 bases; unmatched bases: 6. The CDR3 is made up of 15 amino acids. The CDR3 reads CASSPRGEDTDTQYF. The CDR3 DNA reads TGCGCCAGCAGCCCTCGGGGGGAGGACACAGATACGCAGTATTTT.

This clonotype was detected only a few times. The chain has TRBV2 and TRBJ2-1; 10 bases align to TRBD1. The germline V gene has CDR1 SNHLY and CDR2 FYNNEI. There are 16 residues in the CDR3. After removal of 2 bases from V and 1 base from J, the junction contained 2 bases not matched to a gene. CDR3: CASSEKGQGSYNEQFF. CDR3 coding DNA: TGTGCCAGCAGTGAAAAGGGACAGGGGTCCTACAATGAGCAGTTCTTC.

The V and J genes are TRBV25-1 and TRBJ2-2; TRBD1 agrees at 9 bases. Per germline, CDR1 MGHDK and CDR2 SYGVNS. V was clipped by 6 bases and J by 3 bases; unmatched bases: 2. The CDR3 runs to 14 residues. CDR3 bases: TGTGCCAGCAGGGGGACAGGGTACACCGGGGAGCTGTTTTTT. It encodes CASRGTGYTGELFF.

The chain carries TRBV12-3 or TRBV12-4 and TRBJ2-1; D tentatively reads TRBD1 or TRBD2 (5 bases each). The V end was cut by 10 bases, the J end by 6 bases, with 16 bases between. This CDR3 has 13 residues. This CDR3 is CATSEGWLNEQFF. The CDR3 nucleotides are TGTGCCACGTCCGAGGGGTGGCTCAATGAGCAGTTCTTC.

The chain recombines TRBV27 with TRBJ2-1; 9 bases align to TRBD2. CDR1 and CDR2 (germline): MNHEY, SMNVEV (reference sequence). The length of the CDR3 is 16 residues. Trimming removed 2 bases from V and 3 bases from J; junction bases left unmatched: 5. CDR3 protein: CASSLLSGGIYNEQFF. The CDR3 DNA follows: TGTGCCAGCAGTTTACTTAGCGGGGGCATCTACAATGAGCAGTTCTTC.

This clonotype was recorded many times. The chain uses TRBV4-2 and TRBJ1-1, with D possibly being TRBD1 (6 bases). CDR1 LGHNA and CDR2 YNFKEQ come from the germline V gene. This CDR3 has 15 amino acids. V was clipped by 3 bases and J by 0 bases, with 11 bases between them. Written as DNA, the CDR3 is TGTGCCAGCAGCCAGGGAGACAGGATGAACACTGAAGCTTTCTTT. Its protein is CASSQGDRMNTEAFF.

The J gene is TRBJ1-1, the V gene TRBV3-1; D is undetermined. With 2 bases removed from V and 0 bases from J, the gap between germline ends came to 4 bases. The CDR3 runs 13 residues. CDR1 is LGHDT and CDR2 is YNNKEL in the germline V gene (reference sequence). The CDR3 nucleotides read TGTGCCAGCAGCCAAAATTTGAACACTGAAGCTTTCTTT. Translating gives CASSQNLNTEAFF.

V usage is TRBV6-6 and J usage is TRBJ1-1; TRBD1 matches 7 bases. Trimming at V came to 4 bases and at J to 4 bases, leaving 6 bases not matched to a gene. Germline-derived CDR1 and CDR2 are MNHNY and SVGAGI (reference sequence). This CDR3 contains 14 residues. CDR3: CASSSRGSGTEAFF. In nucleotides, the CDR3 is TGTGCCAGCAGTTCCAGGGGGTCGGGCACTGAAGCTTTCTTT.

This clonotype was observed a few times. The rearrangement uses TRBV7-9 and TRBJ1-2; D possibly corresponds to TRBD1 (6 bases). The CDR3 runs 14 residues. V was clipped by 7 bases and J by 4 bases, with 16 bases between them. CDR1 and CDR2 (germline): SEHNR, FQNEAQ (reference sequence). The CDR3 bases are TGTGCCAGCACTTTGGGCAGGGGTAGCTATGGCTACACCTTC. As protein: CASTLGRGSYGYTF.

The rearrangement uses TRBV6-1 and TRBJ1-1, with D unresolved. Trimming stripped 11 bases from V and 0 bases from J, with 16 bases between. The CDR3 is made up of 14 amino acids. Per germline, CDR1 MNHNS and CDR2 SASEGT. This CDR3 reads CAVQPSFMNTEAFF. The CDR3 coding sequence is TGTGCCGTTCAACCATCGTTCATGAACACTGAAGCTTTCTTT.

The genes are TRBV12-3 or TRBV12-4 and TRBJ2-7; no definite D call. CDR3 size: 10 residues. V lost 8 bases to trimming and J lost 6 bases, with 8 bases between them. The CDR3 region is CASGVSEQYF. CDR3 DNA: TGTGCCAGCGGAGTGAGCGAGCAGTACTTC.

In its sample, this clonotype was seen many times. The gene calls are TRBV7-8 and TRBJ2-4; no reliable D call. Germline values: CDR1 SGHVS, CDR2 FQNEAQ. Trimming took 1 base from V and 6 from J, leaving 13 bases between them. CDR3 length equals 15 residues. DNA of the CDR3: TGTGCCAGCAGCTTAGTCGGAAAGGGTGCAAACATTCAGTACTTC. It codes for CASSLVGKGANIQYF. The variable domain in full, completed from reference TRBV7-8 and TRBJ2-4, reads GAGVSQSPRYKVAKRGQDVALRCDPISGHVSLFWYQQALGQGPEFLTYFQNEAQLDKSGLPSDRFFAERPEGSVSTLKIQRTQQEDSAVYLCASSLVGKGANIQYFGAGTRLSVL.

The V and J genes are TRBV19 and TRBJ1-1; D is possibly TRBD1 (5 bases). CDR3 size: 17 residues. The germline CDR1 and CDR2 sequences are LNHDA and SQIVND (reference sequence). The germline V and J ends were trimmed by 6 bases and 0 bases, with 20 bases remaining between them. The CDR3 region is CASSPPQRWGVNTEAFF. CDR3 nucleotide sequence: TGTGCCAGTAGCCCTCCTCAGCGGTGGGGGGTGAACACTGAAGCTTTCTTT.

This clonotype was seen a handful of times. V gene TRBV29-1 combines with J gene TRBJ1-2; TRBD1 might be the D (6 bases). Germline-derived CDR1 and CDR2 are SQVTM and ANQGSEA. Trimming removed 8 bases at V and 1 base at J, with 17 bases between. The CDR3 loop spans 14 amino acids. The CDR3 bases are TGCAGCACCGATGGACAGATGAATAACTATGGCTACACCTTC. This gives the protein CSTDGQMNNYGYTF.